This T cell receptor (beta chain) was identified in a study of CD8+ T cells in alopecia areata (dated by TCRdb to the late 2010s). Regarding the research as a whole: Treated patients were enrolled in an open-label pilot trial of oral tofacitinib, 5 to 10 mg twice daily, for moderate-to-severe alopecia areata. Scalp clonality was compared among normal scalp (n=4), patchy alopecia areata scalp (n=8), and alopecia totalis/universalis scalp (n=8). High-throughput TCRbeta sequencing was used to examine T cell clonal expansion in alopecia areata in both the C3H/HeJ mouse model and human patients. On the human side, TCRbeta sequencing was run on scalp tissue and on sorted CD4+ and CD8+ peripheral blood T cells from healthy controls and from alopecia areata patients with either patchy or totalis/universalis disease. Tofacitinib-treated patients had biopsies at baseline and at 4 and 24 weeks of treatment, with a later scalp biopsy in several patients. immunoSEQ multiplex PCR using 35 Vbeta forward primers and 13 Jbeta reverse primers was used to amplify TCRbeta CDR3 regions. Patients received tofacitinib for 6 to 18 months and were then followed off drug for 6 months to check for delayed response and recurrence. The SALT score, which quantifies the percentage of affected scalp surface area, was used to measure disease severity in treated patients. RNA was extracted with the PAXgene miRNA kit for fixed scalp, the miRNeasy kit for PBMCs, and the RNeasy kit for mouse skin.

What the time point label conveys for this sample: less than five weeks on oral tofacitinib. This specimen's treatment or condition label, interpreted: oral pan-JAK inhibitor, 5-10 mg twice daily. Peripheral blood and lesional scalp punch biopsies were obtained from patients with alopecia areata. After PBMCs were isolated by density centrifugation and stained for CD3, CD4 and CD8, a FACSAria was used to sort CD4+ and CD8+ T cells. Points on this clone: The antigen it binds to is not known. Per-base qualities were not stored, and no clone one base away is much larger.

The CDR3 goes from the cysteine to the phenylalanine over 14 residues. The entry retains the CDR3 DNA only, 42 bases that are in frame from base 1. V loses 5 bases, J loses 4 bases, and the germline ends lie 14 bases apart. CDR1 and CDR2 (MNHEY, SVGAGI) derive from the germline V gene. Broader findings and caveats from the paper: Scalp TCR repertoire analysis is complicated because resident alphabeta T cells in normal human skin are also sequenced, whereas mouse skin is dominated by gammadelta T cells. Because the treated cohort was small and had just a single nonresponder, larger studies are needed to establish links between baseline CD8+ expansion and response. Many expanded lesional clones persisted in scalp and blood during tofacitinib treatment, which may partly explain relapse after stopping treatment. Lesional scalp, especially in alopecia totalis/universalis, showed higher clonality and more expanded CD8+ clones than normal scalp, suggesting antigenic drive. Tofacitinib significantly decreased scalp clonality and the number of expanded CD8+ clones among the top 100 scalp clones. Shared TCR sequences between patients were less evident than in mice, which may be partly attributable to HLA diversity in the patient population.

The library was obtained by the immunoSEQ multiplex PCR assay. To provide template for TCR sequencing, every sample had RNA extracted and reverse transcribed into cDNA. SuperScript III was used for first-strand cDNA synthesis, primed with a 2:1 mix of oligo-dT and random hexamers. Amplification bias was assessed with a synthetic immune receptor repertoire, and residual bias was removed computationally. As for how the authors treated the data: Raw reads were preprocessed to remove errors, and CDR3 was defined by IMGT conventions from the conserved cysteine to phenylalanine. Clonality was calculated as 1 minus Shannon entropy normalized by log2 of the number of productive unique TCRs. Scalp TCRbeta sequences were cross-referenced with sorted blood CD4 and CD8 repertoires so that the CD4 or CD8 identity of scalp clones could be inferred. TCRdb's version of the immuneACCESS table is confined to in-frame rearrangements and falls short of the full clone set. An unresolved V gene accounts for under half of the shortfall where checked; the remainder is of unknown origin. V, J and clone size derive from that table, while D and trimming were established from the DNA sequence. The sample includes about 210,000 clones, with over 60% observed a single time. About 4% of the sample belongs to the ten largest clones.

The sequence is built from TRBV6-5 and TRBJ1-1; possibly the D gene is TRBD1, per 5 matching bases. The sequencing here drew on CD4+ T cells sorted from blood, taken at week 4, from a patient treated with tofacitinib. The receptor comes from a human donor with alopecia areata. The base sequence is TGTGCCAGCAGTGAGGACGGGGCGGTCACTGAAGCTTTCTTT. It specifies CASSEDGAVTEAFF.